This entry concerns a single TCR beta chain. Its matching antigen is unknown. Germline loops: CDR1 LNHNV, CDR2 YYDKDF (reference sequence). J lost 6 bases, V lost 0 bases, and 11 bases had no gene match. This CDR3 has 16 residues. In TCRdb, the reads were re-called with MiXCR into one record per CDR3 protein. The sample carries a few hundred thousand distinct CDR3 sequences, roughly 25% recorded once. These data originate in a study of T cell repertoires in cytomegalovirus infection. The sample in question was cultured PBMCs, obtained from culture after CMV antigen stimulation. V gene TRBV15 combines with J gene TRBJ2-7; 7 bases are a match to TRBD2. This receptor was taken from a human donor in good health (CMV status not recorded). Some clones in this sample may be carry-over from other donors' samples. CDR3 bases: TGTGCCACCAGCAGAGATAGGGCGGGGGACCTCGTCGAGCAGTACTTC. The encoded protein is CATSRDRAGDLVEQYF.